Given below is one TCR beta chain in context. The data were taken from a study of control samples from healthy donors and cancer patients. The V end was cut by 3 bases, the J end by 0 bases, with 24 bases between. From germline, CDR1 is SGHDT and CDR2 YYEEEE. The CDR3 runs 19 residues. Some clones are missing from TCRdb's copy, which holds only in-frame ones; the method was immunoSEQ multiplex PCR. The table lists around 94,000 clones, about 90% of them singletons. The origin of this receptor is a woman between 18 and 29 years old in good health. The sequencing input was blood. This sequence joins TRBV5-6 and TRBJ1-2, with D unclear. The CDR3 DNA follows: TGTGCCAGCAGCTGGTCGCTGTTTGCGTCCGTCCTCACTAACTATGGCTACACCTTC. Encoded protein: CASSWSLFASVLTNYGYTF. Full variable domain (missing parts from reference TRBV5-6 and TRBJ1-2): DAGVTQSPTHLIKTRGQQVTLRCSPKSGHDTVSWYQQALGQGPQFIFQYYEEEERQRGNFPDRFSGHQFPNYSSELNVNALLLGDSALYLCASSWSLFASVLTNYGYTFGSGTRLTVV.